This TCR beta chain was identified in a study of blood T cell repertoires in COVID-19. Study-level information: Spain, Italy and the United States supplied samples that represented acute and convalescent COVID-19.

Germline values: CDR1 SGHVS, CDR2 FQNEAQ. CDR3 length equals 21 residues. The J segment lost 4 bases and the V segment lost 1 base, leaving 19 bases of the junction unmatched. Authors' data handling: Nucleated cell number was recorded as an estimate derived from reference gene primer amplification. Profiling relied on immunoSEQ multiplex PCR, and the TCRdb table lists in-frame clones only, not all of them. The V and J calls and clone size come from that table; D and trimming were worked out from the DNA. The sample contains roughly 260,000 clones, around nine tenths of which appear only once. The receptor was isolated from a middle-aged woman who had recovered from COVID-19. V and J are TRBV7-8 and TRBJ2-2, with 9 bases matching TRBD2. Input material: peripheral blood. Here the CDR3 reads CASSLGGSGGVSRGPTGELFF. In DNA form, the CDR3 reads TGTGCCAGCAGCTTAGGTGGTAGCGGGGGCGTTAGTAGGGGTCCCACCGGGGAGCTGTTTTTT.